This T cell receptor beta chain is from a study of CD8+ T cells in alopecia areata (dated by TCRdb to the late 2010s). At the level of the whole study: The treated patients, all with moderate-to-severe alopecia areata, were enrolled in an open-label pilot trial of oral tofacitinib given at 5 to 10 mg twice daily. Disease severity in treated patients was measured with the SALT score, which quantifies the percentage of affected scalp surface area. In humans, TCRbeta sequencing was performed on scalp tissue and on sorted CD4+ and CD8+ peripheral blood T cells from healthy controls and from patients with patchy or totalis/universalis alopecia areata. Scalp clonality was compared across normal scalp (n=4), patchy alopecia areata scalp (n=8), and alopecia totalis/universalis scalp (n=8). RNA was extracted with the PAXgene miRNA kit for fixed scalp, the miRNeasy kit for PBMCs, and the RNeasy kit for mouse skin. Tofacitinib was administered for 6 to 18 months, and 6 months of follow-up off drug were then conducted to assess delayed response and recurrence. immunoSEQ multiplex PCR using 35 Vbeta forward primers and 13 Jbeta reverse primers was used to amplify TCRbeta CDR3 regions. High-throughput TCRbeta sequencing was used to examine T cell clonal expansion in alopecia areata in both the C3H/HeJ mouse model and human patients. Patients on tofacitinib were biopsied at baseline and after 4 and 24 weeks of treatment, and several of the patients also had a later scalp biopsy.

Broader findings and caveats from the paper: Because the treated cohort was small and had just a single nonresponder, larger studies are needed to establish links between baseline CD8+ expansion and response. Many expanded lesional clones were found to persist in scalp and blood during tofacitinib treatment, and relapse after treatment cessation may be partly explained by this persistence. Lesional scalp, especially in alopecia totalis/universalis, showed higher clonality and more expanded CD8+ clones than normal scalp, suggesting antigenic drive. Unlike mouse skin, which is dominated by gammadelta T cells, normal human skin has resident alphabeta T cells that are also sequenced, and this complicates analysis of the scalp TCR repertoire. Scalp clonality and the number of expanded CD8+ clones among the top 100 scalp clones were significantly decreased by tofacitinib. Shared TCR sequences between patients were less evident than in mice, which may be partly attributable to HLA diversity in the patient population.

On this clone itself: Its recognized antigen is unknown. Base qualities are not provided; no much larger clone lies one nucleotide away.

The library was prepared using the immunoSEQ multiplex PCR assay. RNA was extracted from all samples and reverse transcribed into cDNA, which served as template for TCR sequencing. SuperScript III was used to make first-strand cDNA, primed with a 2:1 mix of oligo-dT and random hexamers. Amplification bias was assessed with a synthetic immune receptor repertoire, and residual bias was removed computationally. Per the source publication's procedure: Raw reads were preprocessed for error removal, and CDR3 was defined according to IMGT conventions as running from the conserved cysteine to phenylalanine. Clonality was computed by normalizing Shannon entropy by log2 of the number of productive unique TCRs and subtracting the result from 1. Whether scalp clones were CD4 or CD8 was inferred by matching scalp TCRbeta sequences against CD4 and CD8 repertoires sorted from blood. TCRdb stores this immuneACCESS table with in-frame sequences only. Part of the clones is absent; in the studies checked, under half of the shortfall reflects unresolved V genes, and no reason is known for the rest. D and trimming were read from the DNA, whereas the V and J calls and clone size are those reported in that table. The sample has 150,000 to 200,000 clones on record, about 60% of them singletons. The ten largest make up around 12% of the sample.

The time point label corresponds to: around 26 weeks on oral tofacitinib. The treatment or condition label corresponds to: oral pan-JAK inhibitor, 5-10 mg twice daily. Lesional scalp punch biopsies and peripheral blood were obtained from alopecia areata patients. After PBMCs were isolated by density centrifugation and stained for CD3, CD4 and CD8, a FACSAria was used to sort CD4+ and CD8+ T cells. The receptor comes from a human donor with alopecia areata. This specimen was CD8+ T cells sorted from blood, taken at week 24, from a patient treated with tofacitinib.

The DNA sequence is given as TGTGCCAGCACCCTAGAGGGTTCTCTCAATCAGCCCCAGCATTTT. Its amino acids are CASTLEGSLNQPQHF. The rearranged chain carries TRBV28 and TRBJ1-5; no D segment can be confidently identified. The CDR3 starts with the cysteine, ends with the phenylalanine, and has 15 residues. The read is trimmed to its CDR3 DNA, 45 bases read in frame from base 1. The germline V gene supplies CDR1 MDHEN and CDR2 SYDVKM. V gives up 7 bases and J gives up 3 bases, and the segment between their germline ends measures 16 bases.